This T cell receptor beta chain was documented in a study of CD8 T cells in ankylosing spondylitis. Notes on the study in general: About 8 highly homologous variants made up a TCR beta motif, and this motif appeared characteristic of ankylosing spondylitis blood.

By quantitative 5'-RACE with molecular barcodes, the TCR beta libraries were made. TCRdb itself ran the 5' RACE reads through MiXCR, one entry per CDR3 protein. Of around 320,000 distinct CDR3 sequences in the sample, around 20% were seen once. Turning to this clonotype: Its antigen is unidentified.

There are 15 residues in the CDR3. The germline V and J ends were trimmed by 8 bases and 1 base, with 18 bases remaining between them. CDR1 is MNHNS and CDR2 is SASEGT in the germline V gene. The sample comprised blood, either unsorted or a sorted T cell fraction (not recorded which). This chain joins TRBV6-1 and TRBJ2-7, with D perhaps TRBD2 (6 bases). The sequence was collected from a female donor with ankylosing spondylitis or in good health (not recorded which). The CDR3 protein is CASRSSGTASYEQYF. Here the CDR3 DNA reads TGTGCCAGCCGGAGCTCCGGGACTGCATCCTACGAGCAGTACTTC.